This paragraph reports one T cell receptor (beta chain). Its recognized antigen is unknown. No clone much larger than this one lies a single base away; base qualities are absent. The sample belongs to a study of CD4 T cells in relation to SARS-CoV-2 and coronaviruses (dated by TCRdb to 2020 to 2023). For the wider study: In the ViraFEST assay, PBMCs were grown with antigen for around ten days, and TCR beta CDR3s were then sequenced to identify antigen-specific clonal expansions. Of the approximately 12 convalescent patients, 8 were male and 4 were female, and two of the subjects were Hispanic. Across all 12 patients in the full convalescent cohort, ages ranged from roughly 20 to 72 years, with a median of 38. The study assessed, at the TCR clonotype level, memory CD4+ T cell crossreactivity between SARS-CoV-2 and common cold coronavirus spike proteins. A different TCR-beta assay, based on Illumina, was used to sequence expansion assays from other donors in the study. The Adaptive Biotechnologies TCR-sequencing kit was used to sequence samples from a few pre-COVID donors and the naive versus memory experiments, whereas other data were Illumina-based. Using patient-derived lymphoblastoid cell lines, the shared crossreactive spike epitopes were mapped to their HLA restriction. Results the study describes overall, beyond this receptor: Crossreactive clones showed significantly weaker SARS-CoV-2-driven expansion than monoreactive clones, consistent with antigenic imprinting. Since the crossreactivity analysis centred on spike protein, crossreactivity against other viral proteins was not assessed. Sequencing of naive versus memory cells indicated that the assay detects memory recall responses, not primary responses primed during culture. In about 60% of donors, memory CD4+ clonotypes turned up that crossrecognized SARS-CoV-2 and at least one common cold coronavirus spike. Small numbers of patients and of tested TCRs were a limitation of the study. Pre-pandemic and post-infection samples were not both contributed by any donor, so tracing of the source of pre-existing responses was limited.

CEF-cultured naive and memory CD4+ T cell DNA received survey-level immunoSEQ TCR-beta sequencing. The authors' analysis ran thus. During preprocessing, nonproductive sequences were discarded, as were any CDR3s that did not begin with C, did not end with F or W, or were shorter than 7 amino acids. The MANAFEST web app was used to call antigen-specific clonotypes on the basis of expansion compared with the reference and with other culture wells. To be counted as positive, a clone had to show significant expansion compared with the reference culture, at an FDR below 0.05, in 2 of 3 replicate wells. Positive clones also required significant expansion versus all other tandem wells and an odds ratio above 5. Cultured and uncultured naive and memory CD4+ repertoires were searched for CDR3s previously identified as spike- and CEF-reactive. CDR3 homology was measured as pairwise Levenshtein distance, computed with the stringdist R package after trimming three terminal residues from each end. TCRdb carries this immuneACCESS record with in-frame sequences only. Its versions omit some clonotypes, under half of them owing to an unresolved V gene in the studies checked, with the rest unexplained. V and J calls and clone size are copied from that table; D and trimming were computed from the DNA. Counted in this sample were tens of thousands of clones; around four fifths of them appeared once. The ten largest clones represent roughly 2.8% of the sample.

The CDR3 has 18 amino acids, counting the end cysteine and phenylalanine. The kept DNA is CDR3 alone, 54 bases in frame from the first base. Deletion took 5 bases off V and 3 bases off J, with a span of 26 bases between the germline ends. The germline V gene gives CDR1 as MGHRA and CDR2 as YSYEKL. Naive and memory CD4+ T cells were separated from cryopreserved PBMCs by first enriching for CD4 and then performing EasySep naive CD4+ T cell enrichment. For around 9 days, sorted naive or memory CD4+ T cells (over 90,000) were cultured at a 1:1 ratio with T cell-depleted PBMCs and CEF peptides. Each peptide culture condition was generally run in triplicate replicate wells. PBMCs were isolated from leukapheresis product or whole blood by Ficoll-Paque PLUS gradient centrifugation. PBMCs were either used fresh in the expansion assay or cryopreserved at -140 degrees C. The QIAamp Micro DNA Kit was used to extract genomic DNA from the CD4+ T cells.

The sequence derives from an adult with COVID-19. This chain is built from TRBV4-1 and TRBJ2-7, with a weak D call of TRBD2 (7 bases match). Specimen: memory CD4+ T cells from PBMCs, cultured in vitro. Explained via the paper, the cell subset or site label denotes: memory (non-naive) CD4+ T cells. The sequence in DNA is TGCGCCAGCAGCTACAGGGTGGGTGCGGGAGTAGCCCACTACGAGCAGTACTTC. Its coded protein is CASSYRVGAGVAHYEQYF.